The source of this TCR beta chain is a study of blood T cell repertoires in COVID-19. Turning to the study itself: Some COVID-19 samples were acute and others convalescent; all came from the United States, Italy and Spain. T cells, B-cell-depleted T cells, or PBMCs supplied cDNA or gDNA.

Original data processing: How many nucleated cells were present was estimated from reference gene primer amplification. Clones were sequenced by immunoSEQ multiplex PCR, and TCRdb holds only the in-frame ones, with some missing. The V and J calls and clone size are taken from that table; D and trimming were inferred from the DNA. The repertoire holds hundreds of thousands of clones, over 75% seen once, with less than 10% in the top ten. V dropped 4 bases and J dropped 7; count of bases not matched to a gene: 6. The CDR3 covers 13 residues. Germline V gene lookup returns CDR1 MNHEY and CDR2 SMNVEV (reference sequence).

The chain combines TRBV27 with TRBJ2-7; 8 nucleotides agree with TRBD2. This receptor was obtained from a human donor in a cohort sampled during active COVID-19. Sequencing was done on a sample of peripheral blood. The CDR3 protein is CASSSGGGWEQYF. In DNA, the CDR3 is TGTGCCAGCAGTTCCGGGGGGGGCTGGGAGCAGTACTTC.